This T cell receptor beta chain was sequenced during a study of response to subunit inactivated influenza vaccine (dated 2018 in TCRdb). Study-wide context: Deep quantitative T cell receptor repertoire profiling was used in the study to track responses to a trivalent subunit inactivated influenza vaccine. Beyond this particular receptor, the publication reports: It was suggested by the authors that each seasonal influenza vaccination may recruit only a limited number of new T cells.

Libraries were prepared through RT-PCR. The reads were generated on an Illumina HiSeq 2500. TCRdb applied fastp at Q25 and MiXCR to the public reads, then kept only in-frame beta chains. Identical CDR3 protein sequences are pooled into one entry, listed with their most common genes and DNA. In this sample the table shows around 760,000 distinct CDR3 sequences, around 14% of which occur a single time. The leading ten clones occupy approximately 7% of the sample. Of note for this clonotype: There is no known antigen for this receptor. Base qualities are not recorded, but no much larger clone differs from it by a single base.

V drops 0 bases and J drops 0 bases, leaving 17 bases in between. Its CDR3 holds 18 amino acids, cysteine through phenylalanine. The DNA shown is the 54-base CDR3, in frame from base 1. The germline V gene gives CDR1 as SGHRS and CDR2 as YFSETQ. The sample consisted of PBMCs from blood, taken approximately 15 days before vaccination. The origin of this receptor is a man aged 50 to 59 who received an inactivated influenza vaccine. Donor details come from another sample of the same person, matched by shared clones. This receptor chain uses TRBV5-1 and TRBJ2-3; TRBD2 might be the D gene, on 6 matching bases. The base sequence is TGCGCCAGCAGCTTGGGGCCCCTGATGCGGGGAAGCACAGATACGCAGTATTTT. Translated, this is CASSLGPLMRGSTDTQYF.